The 8 T cell receptor beta chains presented below share a single source sample, sequenced in a study of cytomegalovirus exposure and HLA in healthy donors. PCR amplification relied on 60 Vbeta primers (plus 13 Jbeta primers). Libraries were prepared by immunoSEQ multiplex PCR; TCRdb keeps only in-frame clonotypes and omits some of them. Seen here are fewer than 250,000 clones, 74% observed once, and the top ten hold 2.5% to 4%. Sequencing was done on a sample of PBMCs. Source of these receptors: a woman under 40 in good health and CMV-seropositive.

The gene calls are TRBV2 and TRBJ2-7; TRBD2 matches 13 bases. Germline V gives CDR1 SNHLY, CDR2 FYNNEI. The V and J ends lost 1 base and 6 bases, in that order; junction bases with no gene match: 3. The CDR3 runs to 15 residues. In nucleotides, the CDR3 is TGTGCCAGCAGTGAAGAGGGACTAGCGGGAAGCGAGCAGTACTTC. Its protein is CASSEEGLAGSEQYF. The full variable domain, with the rest looked up from reference TRBV2 and TRBJ2-7, is EPEVTQTPSHQVTQMGQEVILRCVPISNHLYFYWYRQILGQKVEFLVSFYNNEISEKSEIFDDQFSVERPDGSNFTLKIRSTKLEDSAMYFCASSEEGLAGSEQYFGPGTRLTVT.

V and J are TRBV18 and TRBJ2-7, with TRBD2 matching 16 bases. Germline values: CDR1 KGHSH, CDR2 LQKENI. The CDR3 is 17 amino acids. V trimming: 0 bases; J trimming: 5 bases; junction bases outside the gene matches: 4. The CDR3 DNA reads as TGTGCCAGCTCACCACCGGGACTAGCGGGAGGGCCAGACGAGCAGTACTTC. It translates to CASSPPGLAGGPDEQYF. Supplemented by reference TRBV18 and TRBJ2-7, the full variable domain reads NAGVMQNPRHLVRRRGQEARLRCSPMKGHSHVYWYRQLPEEGLKFMVYLQKENIIDESGMPKERFSAEFPKEGPSILRIQQVVRGDSAAYFCASSPPGLAGGPDEQYFGPGTRLTVT.

This chain joins TRBV6-6 and TRBJ2-4; 7 bases are a match to TRBD1. With 5 bases clipped from V and 8 bases from J, the junction kept 6 bases outside the gene matches. CDR3 size: 13 residues. Germline CDR1 reads MNHNY; CDR2 reads SVGAGI (reference sequence). The CDR3: CASSPTGKDIQYF. DNA of the CDR3: TGTGCCAGCAGTCCGACAGGGAAGGACATTCAGTACTTC.

The chain employs TRBV4-1 and TRBJ1-6, with 7 bases fitting TRBD1. The CDR3 extends over 13 amino acids. The ends lost 3 bases at V and 11 bases at J; junction bases unmatched: 4. Germline V lookup: CDR1 MGHRA, CDR2 YSYEKL. The CDR3 DNA reads as TGCGCCAGCAGCCAGACAGGGTTGGCACCCCTCCACTTT. This translates into CASSQTGLAPLHF.

V usage is TRBV7-9 and J usage is TRBJ2-3; D may be TRBD1 (6 bases). There are 12 residues in the CDR3. V gave up 7 bases and J gave up 4 bases, with 9 bases separating them. In germline, CDR1 is SEHNR, CDR2 FQNEAQ (reference sequence). The CDR3 DNA is TGTGCCAGCACCACAGGGTCAGATACGCAGTATTTT. This codes for CASTTGSDTQYF.

This clone came up once. The rearrangement links TRBV11-3 to TRBJ2-1; 10 bases are shared with TRBD2. The V gene end was trimmed by 1 base and the J gene end by 1 base; junction bases not matched to a gene: 7. Per germline, CDR1 SGHNT and CDR2 YENEEA. The length of the CDR3 is 18 residues. This CDR3 reads CASSLGSGRAGSYNEQFF. The DNA of the CDR3 is TGTGCCAGCAGCTTAGGCAGCGGGAGGGCCGGATCCTACAATGAGCAGTTCTTC.

This rearrangement joins TRBV28 to TRBJ2-3, with 12 bases that match TRBD2. Looked up from germline, CDR1 is MDHEN and CDR2 is SYDVKM. The trim removed 5 bases at V and 4 bases at J, leaving 7 bases unmatched. The CDR3 loop spans 16 amino acids. DNA for the CDR3: TGTGCCAGCAGTCCCCGGGCTAGCGGGAGGGCAGATACGCAGTATTTT. Its protein is CASSPRASGRADTQYF. Drawing the rest from reference TRBV28 and TRBJ2-3, the complete variable domain is DVKVTQSSRYLVKRTGEKVFLECVQDMDHENMFWYRQDPGLGLRLIYFSYDVKMKEKGDIPEGYSVSREKKERFSLILESASTNQTSMYLCASSPRASGRADTQYFGPGTRLTVL.

This clone showed up just a few times. The genes are TRBV5-1 and TRBJ2-3; D perhaps matches TRBD2 (6 bases). The CDR3 extends over 14 amino acids. Trimming removed 0 bases from V and 6 bases from J, with 11 bases in between. Germline assignment: CDR1 SGHRS and CDR2 YFSETQ. Written as DNA, the CDR3 is TGCGCCAGCAGCTTGGCCGGGGGATACGATACGCAGTATTTT. Residues: CASSLAGGYDTQYF.